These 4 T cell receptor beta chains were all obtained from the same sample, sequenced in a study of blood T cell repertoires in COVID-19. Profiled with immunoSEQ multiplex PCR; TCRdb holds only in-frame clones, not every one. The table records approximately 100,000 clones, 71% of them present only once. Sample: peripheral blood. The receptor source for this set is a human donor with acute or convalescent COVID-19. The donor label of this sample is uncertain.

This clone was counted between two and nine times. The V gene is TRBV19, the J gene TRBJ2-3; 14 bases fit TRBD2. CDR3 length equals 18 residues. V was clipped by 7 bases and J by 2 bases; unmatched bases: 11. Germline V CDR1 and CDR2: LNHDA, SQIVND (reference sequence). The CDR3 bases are TGTGCCAGTACCCCGACTAGCGGGGGGGCGTGGAACACAGATACGCAGTATTTT. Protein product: CASTPTSGGAWNTDTQYF.

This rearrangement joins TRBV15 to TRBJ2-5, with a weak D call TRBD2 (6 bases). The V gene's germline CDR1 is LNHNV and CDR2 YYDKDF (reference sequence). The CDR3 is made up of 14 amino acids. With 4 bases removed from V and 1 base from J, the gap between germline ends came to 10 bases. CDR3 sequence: CATSMGGLQETQYF. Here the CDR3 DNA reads TGTGCCACCAGCATGGGGGGACTCCAAGAGACCCAGTACTTC.

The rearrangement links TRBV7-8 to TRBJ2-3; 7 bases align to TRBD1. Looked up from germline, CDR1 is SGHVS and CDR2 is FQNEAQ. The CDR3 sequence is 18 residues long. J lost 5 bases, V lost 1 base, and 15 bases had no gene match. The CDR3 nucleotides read TGTGCCAGCAGCTTAGAATTCAGGGGGATGGAATTAGGAGATACGCAGTATTTT. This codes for CASSLEFRGMELGDTQYF.

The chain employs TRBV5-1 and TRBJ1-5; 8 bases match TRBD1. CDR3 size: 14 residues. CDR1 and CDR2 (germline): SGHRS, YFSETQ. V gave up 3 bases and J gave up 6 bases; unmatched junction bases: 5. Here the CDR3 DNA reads TGCGCCAGCAGCTCCGGACAGGGAGGTCAGCCCCAGCATTTT. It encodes CASSSGQGGQPQHF.